Each of the 21 T cell receptor beta chains below was sequenced from the same sample in a study of T cell repertoires and HLA-DP antigens. Antigens of these TCRs are unknown. The repertoire was sequenced with immunoSEQ multiplex PCR; TCRdb's copy has only in-frame clones and lacks some. The sample lists fewer than 75,000 clones, about 82% occurring once. The sequenced sample consisted of CD4+ T cells from PBMCs. The origin of the receptors is a man aged 60 to 69 in good health and CMV-seronegative.

This clone is a singleton in its sample. CDR3 DNA: TGTGCCAGCGGACGAGAGACAGGGGGGACCGGGGAGCTGTTTTTT. This translates into CASGRETGGTGELFF. The V and J genes are TRBV6-5 and TRBJ2-2; the match to TRBD1 covers 9 bases. The trim removed 8 bases at V and 5 bases at J, leaving 9 bases unmatched. Germline loops: CDR1 MNHEY, CDR2 SVGAGI. The CDR3 contains 15 residues.

The V gene is TRBV5-1, the J gene TRBJ2-3, with TRBD1 as a possible D gene (6 bases). V was clipped by 1 base and J by 3 bases, with 12 bases between them. Germline CDR1 is SGHRS and CDR2 is YFSETQ. This CDR3 is 15 amino acids long. CDR3 residues: CASSLQGRVTDTQYF. The CDR3 DNA sequence: TGCGCCAGCAGCTTGCAGGGGCGCGTAACAGATACGCAGTATTTT.

The J gene is TRBJ2-7, the V gene TRBV21-1; TRBD1, the D gene given by the table, was not confirmed from the DNA. TRBV21-1 is labeled a pseudogene. CDR3 length equals 13 residues. The CDR3 coding sequence is TGTGCCATCCCTACAGGGGAATCCTACGAGCAGTACTTC. This encodes CAIPTGESYEQYF.

This clone has only one observation. The chain employs TRBV4-3 and TRBJ2-6, with TRBD1 matching 11 bases. CDR1 is LGHNA and CDR2 is YSLEER in the germline V gene. Trimming at V came to 3 bases and at J to 3 bases, leaving 4 bases not matched to a gene. This CDR3 comprises 17 residues. CDR3 region: CASSHGQGAVGANVLTF. CDR3 coding DNA: TGCGCCAGCAGCCATGGACAGGGGGCGGTTGGGGCCAACGTCCTGACTTTC.

The gene calls are TRBV30 and TRBJ1-5; the match to TRBD1 covers 7 bases. This CDR3 comprises 18 residues. V lost 3 bases and J lost 2; bases outside the gene matches: 16. In germline, CDR1 is GTSNPN, CDR2 SVGIG (reference sequence). The CDR3 loop reads CAWSRDRVPRLGNQPQHF. The CDR3 DNA sequence: TGTGCCTGGAGCCGCGACAGGGTCCCCAGGCTGGGCAATCAGCCCCAGCATTTT.

This clone has just a few counts. V and J are TRBV11-3 and TRBJ2-1; the match to TRBD2 covers 12 bases. This CDR3 region has 15 residues. The germline gives CDR1 SGHNT, CDR2 YENEEA. V gave up 1 base and J gave up 9 bases; unmatched junction bases: 4. DNA for the CDR3: TGTGCCAGCAGCTTAGGTACTAGCGGGAGGTTTGAGCAGTTCTTC. It codes for CASSLGTSGRFEQFF.

CDR3 nucleotides: TGTGCCAGCAGTAGTAACAGGGGGCCTCAAGAGACCCAGTACTTC. It is translated as CASSSNRGPQETQYF. V gene TRBV28 combines with J gene TRBJ2-5; 9 nucleotides agree with TRBD1. V lost 5 bases, J lost 2 bases, and 6 bases stayed unmatched. Germline CDR1 MDHEN, CDR2 SYDVKM. CDR3 length: 15 amino acids.

This rearrangement joins TRBV5-6 to TRBJ1-1; D unclear. V lost 2 bases to trimming and J lost 6 bases, with 20 bases between them. From germline, CDR1 is SGHDT and CDR2 YYEEEE. This CDR3 has 16 amino acids. CDR3 amino acids: CASSLIGSLGGAEAFF. CDR3 nucleotides: TGTGCCAGCAGCTTAATTGGAAGTCTTGGAGGCGCTGAAGCTTTCTTT.

Turning to this clone: A junction end diverges from the germline sequence, so it may reflect a read error. V and J are TRBV11-1 and TRBJ2-5; 10 nucleotides align to TRBD2. The length of the CDR3 is 15 residues. Germline values: CDR1 SGHAT, CDR2 FQDESV (reference sequence). The CDR3 coding sequence is TGTGCCAGCAGCCTAGCGGGAGAATTTCAAGAGACCCAGTACTTC. It yields the protein CASSLAGEFQETQYF.

A remark on this clone: The junction departs from germline at one end; a sequencing error may be responsible. The chain employs TRBV5-1 and TRBJ2-2; tentatively, D is TRBD1 or TRBD2 (5 bases each). Germline CDR1 is SGHRS and CDR2 is YFSETQ. The CDR3 has 15 amino acids. The CDR3 DNA is TGCGCCAGAGGGACCTGGACCCATGGACACCGGGGAGCTGTTTTT. It is translated as CARGTWTHGHRGAVF.

The chain couples TRBV5-1 to TRBJ1-2; 11 bases are shared with TRBD1. Per germline, CDR1 SGHRS and CDR2 YFSETQ. The CDR3 is 14 residues long. V lost 4 bases and J lost 4; bases outside the gene matches: 3. The CDR3 region has the DNA TGCGCCAGCAGCCCAGGACAGGGGGCCTATGGCTACACCTTC. Protein product: CASSPGQGAYGYTF. Drawing the rest from reference TRBV5-1 and TRBJ1-2, the complete variable domain is KAGVTQTPRYLIKTRGQQVTLSCSPISGHRSVSWYQQTPGQGLQFLFEYFSETQRNKGNFPGRFSGRQFSNSRSEMNVSTLELGDSALYLCASSPGQGAYGYTFGSGTRLTVV.

The V call is TRBV30, the J call TRBJ1-1, with D possibly TRBD1 on 5 matching bases. The germline V and J ends were trimmed by 2 bases and 2 bases, with 9 bases remaining between them. This CDR3 contains 13 residues. From germline, CDR1 is GTSNPN and CDR2 SVGIG (reference sequence). CDR3 nucleotide sequence: TGTGCCTGGAGTCGGACACCAAACACTGAAGCTTTCTTT. Translation: CAWSRTPNTEAFF. Complete variable domain (other parts from reference TRBV30 and TRBJ1-1): SQTIHQWPATLVQPVGSPLSLECTVEGTSNPNLYWYRQAAGRGLQLLFYSVGIGQISSEVPQNLSASRPQDRQFILSSKKLLLSDSGFYLCAWSRTPNTEAFFGQGTRLTVV.

The chain uses TRBV7-2 and TRBJ1-2; D is possibly TRBD1 (5 bases). Germline CDR1 reads SGHTA; CDR2 reads FQGNSA. V lost 5 bases, J lost 3 bases, and 13 bases lay in between. CDR3 size: 14 residues. The CDR3 nucleotides are TGTGCCAGCAGCCCGACCAGGGCCGACTATGGCTACACCTTC. Its protein is CASSPTRADYGYTF. Full variable domain (rest looked up from reference TRBV7-2 and TRBJ1-2): GAGVSQSPSNKVTEKGKDVELRCDPISGHTALYWYRQSLGQGLEFLIYFQGNSAPDKSGLPSDRFSAERTGGSVSTLTIQRTQQEDSAVYLCASSPTRADYGYTFGSGTRLTVV.

The V gene is TRBV5-5, the J gene TRBJ1-5, with D hard to call. The V end was cut by 1 base, the J end by 6 bases, with 5 bases between. The CDR3 length is 12 residues. Looked up from germline, CDR1 is SGHKS and CDR2 is YYEKEE (reference sequence). The CDR3: CASSLYGQPQHF. The CDR3 DNA reads as TGTGCCAGCAGCTTGTACGGTCAGCCCCAGCATTTT.

The CDR3 DNA reads as TGTGCCAGCAGCTTTTCCCGGACAGGGTACGAGCAGTACGTC. This sequence encodes CASSFSRTGYEQYV. J is TRBJ2-7 and V is TRBV5-6; TRBD1 agrees at 8 bases. Germline V lookup: CDR1 SGHDT, CDR2 YYEEEE. CDR3 length: 14 amino acids. The trim removed 2 bases at V and 4 bases at J, leaving 5 bases unmatched.

The V gene is TRBV7-6, the J gene TRBJ2-7; 7 nucleotides agree with TRBD1. CDR1 is SGHVS and CDR2 is FNYEAQ in the germline V gene. V was pared by 2 bases and J by 3 bases, with 7 bases of the junction left unmatched. The CDR3 totals 15 residues. CDR3 in amino acids: CASSLNPGQCYEQYV. CDR3 DNA sequence: TGTGCCAGCAGCTTAAACCCGGGACAGTGCTACGAGCAGTACGTC.

This rearrangement joins TRBV5-4 to TRBJ2-5; the D call may be TRBD1 or TRBD2 (5 bases each). This CDR3 contains 15 residues. Deletions cut 2 bases from V and 2 bases from J, with 13 bases between. Germline V gives CDR1 SGHNT, CDR2 YYREEE (reference sequence). The CDR3 loop is CASSFRRGLQETQYF. The CDR3 DNA is TGTGCCAGCAGCTTCCGACGGGGCTTACAAGAGACCCAGTACTTC.

This chain joins TRBV5-1 and TRBJ2-6; 7 bases are a match to TRBD1. V lost 6 bases and J lost 4; bases outside the gene matches: 10. Germline assignment: CDR1 SGHRS and CDR2 YFSETQ. The CDR3 spans 16 residues. CDR3: CASTDRAEAGANVLTF. Written as DNA, the CDR3 is TGCGCCAGCACAGACAGGGCCGAGGCGGGGGCCAACGTCCTGACTTTC. Combining the CDR3 with reference TRBV5-1 and TRBJ2-6 gives the whole variable domain KAGVTQTPRYLIKTRGQQVTLSCSPISGHRSVSWYQQTPGQGLQFLFEYFSETQRNKGNFPGRFSGRQFSNSRSEMNVSTLELGDSALYLCASTDRAEAGANVLTFGAGSRLTVL.

The CDR3 is CASSVMNAGANTGELFF. In DNA form, the CDR3 reads TGTGCCAGCAGCGTAATGAACGCGGGTGCGAACACCGGGGAGCTGTTTTTT. The chain has TRBV9 and TRBJ2-2, with D possibly TRBD2 on 5 matching bases. Germline V lookup: CDR1 SGDLS, CDR2 YYNGEE. The CDR3 runs to 17 residues. Trimming shortened V by 1 base and J by 0 bases, and 13 bases separated the two germline ends.

This clone came up a few times. The rearrangement links TRBV25-1 to TRBJ2-1, with D maybe TRBD2 (5 bases). The length of the CDR3 is 11 residues. Trimming removed 3 bases from V and 12 bases from J, with 9 bases in between. The germline V gene encodes CDR1 MGHDK and CDR2 SYGVNS. The CDR3 DNA follows: TGTGCCAGCAGTGAGCGGGCCGTGCAGTTCTTC. It is translated as CASSERAVQFF. The variable domain in full, with the rest retrieved from reference TRBV25-1 and TRBJ2-1, is EADIYQTPRYLVIGTGKKITLECSQTMGHDKMYWYQQDPGMELHLIHYSYGVNSTEKGDLSSESTVSRIRTEHFPLTLESARPSHTSQYLCASSERAVQFFGPGTRLTVL.

This clone was observed once. The rearrangement links TRBV9 to TRBJ2-3; D might be TRBD2 (6 bases). There are 15 residues in the CDR3. The germline gives CDR1 SGDLS, CDR2 YYNGEE. The germline V and J ends were trimmed by 1 base and 4 bases, with 13 bases remaining between them. CDR3 region: CASSVRASGSDTQYF. The CDR3 bases are TGTGCCAGCAGCGTACGGGCAAGCGGGTCAGATACGCAGTATTTT.